This T cell receptor beta chain stems from a study of T-cell memory formation after mild COVID-19. Study findings and constraints: Contracting CD8+ clones were enriched in EMRA, CD4+ mainly in CM and EM. Among clones contracting day 15 to 85, CD4/CD8 was balanced, whereas later expanders leaned CD4+. There were some responding clones in pre-infection memory, which suggested that cross-reactive memory had joined.

Details on this clonotype: Its specificity is unknown.

Constant-segment primers and 5'RACE yielded cDNA libraries for TCR alpha and TCR beta, each carrying sample barcodes and UMIs. From the 5' RACE reads, TCRdb called clonotypes with MiXCR, one entry per CDR3 protein. Of hundreds of thousands of distinct CDR3 sequences listed, around a quarter are singletons. Trimming shortened V by 8 bases and J by 2 bases, and 10 bases separated the two germline ends. Germline V CDR1 and CDR2: SGHVS, FQNEAQ. This CDR3 has 12 residues. The clonotype originates from an adult woman who had mild COVID-19 (a few samples of this study predate the infection). Cell type and time point are not known. The V call is TRBV7-8, the J call TRBJ2-7; D perhaps matches TRBD1 (6 bases). Sequencing input: PBMCs or a T cell subset sorted from them (not recorded which). CDR3 loop: CASPKGAYEQYV. CDR3 in DNA: TGTGCCAGCCCTAAGGGGGCCTACGAGCAGTACGTC.